A selection of T cell receptor beta chains follows, all from one sample in a study of human T cells and chemical hapten exposure. TCRdb recomputed calls from the RACE reads with MiXCR, one row per CDR3 protein. Of fewer than 200,000 distinct CDR3 sequences listed, 25% to 30% are singletons. This sample comprised whole blood, obtained in connection with sensitization to the hapten diphenylcyclopropenone (DPC). These receptors originate from a woman in her twenties or thirties with alopecia areata. Some clones in this sample may be carry-over from other donors' samples. Each CDR3 is given with its conserved first and last residue. A D gene is named only where the DNA matches it firmly. Clone size, where shown, is once, few, many, or a class for clones that have expanded.

clone_size cdr3_length j_call v_call d_call cdr3_aa cdr3_nt
NA 22 TRBJ1-6 TRBV6-4 NA CASIKIRIRGSSPEAGNSPLHF TGTGCCAGCATTAAGATAAGGATTCGTGGGAGCAGCCCTGAAGCTGGTAATTCACCCCTCCACTTT
NA 13 TRBJ2-2 TRBV6-2/TRBV6-3 NA CSSKEGLGVELFF TGTTCCAGCAAGGAGGGCTTGGGCGTGGAGCTGTTTTTT
once 15 TRBJ1-1 TRBV5-1 TRBD1 CASSISRTGGAEAFF TGCGCCAGCAGCATATCGCGGACAGGGGGGGCTGAAGCTTTCTTT
NA 15 TRBJ2-3 TRBV6-2/TRBV6-3 NA CASSSDSVGTDTQYF TGTGCCAGCAGTTCCGACTCTGTGGGGACAGATACGCAGTATTTT
few 14 TRBJ1-2 TRBV5-5 NA CASSFESAIYGYTF TGTGCCAGCAGCTTTGAATCTGCTATCTATGGCTACACCTTC
few 14 TRBJ1-1 TRBV28 TRBD1 CASSPGTGGTEAFF TGTGCCAGCAGTCCTGGGACAGGGGGTACTGAAGCTTTCTTT
many 12 TRBJ1-2 TRBV7-9 NA CASSLGGDGYTF TGTGCCAGCAGCTTAGGGGGTGATGGCTACACCTTC
NA 15 TRBJ1-2 TRBV28 NA CASSEVRRQLYGYTF TGTGCCAGCAGTGAAGTCCGCCGGCAGCTTTATGGCTACACCTTC
few 13 TRBJ1-1 TRBV7-2 NA CASVDRANTEAFF TGTGCCAGCGTCGACAGAGCGAACACTGAAGCTTTCTTT
NA 16 TRBJ1-1 TRBV20-1 TRBD1 CSARAAGQGRGTEAFF TGCAGTGCTAGAGCCGCGGGACAGGGAAGAGGGACTGAAGCTTTCTTT
NA 15 TRBJ2-7 TRBV7-9 TRBD1 CASSPLSGTGGEQYF TGTGCCAGCAGCCCGTTATCCGGGACAGGGGGCGAGCAGTACTTC
few 14 TRBJ2-5 TRBV7-9 TRBD1 CASSFVAGGETQYF TGTGCCAGCAGCTTCGTGGCAGGGGGAGAGACCCAGTACTTC
few 12 TRBJ1-2 TRBV29-1 TRBD1 CSVLQGANGYTF TGCAGCGTTCTACAGGGGGCAAATGGCTACACCTTC
NA 14 TRBJ2-7 TRBV3-1 NA CASSQVLGGWEQYF TGTGCCAGCAGCCAAGTTCTGGGGGGCTGGGAGCAGTACTTC
NA 16 TRBJ2-1 TRBV7-2 NA CASRTQGGVGYNEQFF TGTGCCAGCAGAACCCAGGGGGGGGTGGGATACAATGAGCAGTTCTTC
few 15 TRBJ1-1 TRBV11-1 NA CASSFFGGPNTEAFF TGTGCCAGCAGCTTCTTTGGGGGGCCGAACACTGAAGCTTTCTTT